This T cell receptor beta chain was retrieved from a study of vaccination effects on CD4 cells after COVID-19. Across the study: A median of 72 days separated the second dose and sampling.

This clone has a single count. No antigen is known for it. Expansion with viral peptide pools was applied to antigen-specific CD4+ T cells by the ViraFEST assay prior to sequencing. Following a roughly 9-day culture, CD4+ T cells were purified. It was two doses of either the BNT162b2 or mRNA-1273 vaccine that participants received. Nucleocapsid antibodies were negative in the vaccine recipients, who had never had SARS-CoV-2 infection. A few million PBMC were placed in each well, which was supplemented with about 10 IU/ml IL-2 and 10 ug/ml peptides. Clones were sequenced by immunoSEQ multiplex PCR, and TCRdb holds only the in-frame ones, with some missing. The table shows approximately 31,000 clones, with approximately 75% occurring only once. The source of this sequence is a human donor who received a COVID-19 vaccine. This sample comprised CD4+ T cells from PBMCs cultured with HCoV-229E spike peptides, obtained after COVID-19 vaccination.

CDR3 sequence reads: CASKMSGTYEQYF. CDR3 nucleotides: TGCGCCAGCAAAATGAGCGGTACCTACGAGCAGTACTTC. V is TRBV5-1 and J is TRBJ2-7; weak D call: TRBD2 (5 bases). V was pared by 6 bases and J by 2 bases, with 12 bases between. Germline CDR1 SGHRS, CDR2 YFSETQ. The CDR3 extends over 13 amino acids.